What follows is one T cell receptor beta chain and its context. This entry comes from a study of OX40 agonist ivuxolimab in advanced cancers. About the research overall: Dose-escalation patients had hepatocellular carcinoma, melanoma, renal cell or head and neck cancer.

This CDR3 contains 14 residues. Germline-derived CDR1 and CDR2 are MNHNY and SVGAGI (reference sequence). Trimming cost V 2 bases and J 3 bases, with 7 bases left between them. The assay was immunoSEQ multiplex PCR, and TCRdb's table has in-frame clones only and misses some. This sample has tens of thousands of clones, with 92% found just once. The specimen was CD4+ or CD8+ T cells sorted from blood, collected in a trial of the OX40 agonist ivuxolimab. This clonotype was obtained from an adult with an advanced solid tumor such as melanoma, head and neck, liver or kidney cancer. The J gene is TRBJ2-2, the V gene TRBV6-6; D is unresolved. DNA of the CDR3: TGTGCCAGCAGTTACGAGGATTACACCGGGGAGCTGTTTTTT. Protein product: CASSYEDYTGELFF.